This TCR beta chain was recovered during a study of regulatory T cells in long-lasting Graves disease. The CDR3 is 14 amino acids. Deletions cut 11 bases from V and 1 base from J, with 14 bases between. Per the germline V gene, CDR1 is KGHSH and CDR2 is LQKENI. This clonotype was counted at least ten times. Its specificity is unknown. Study-level results: There were preferences for TRBV28, TRBJ1-2 and TRBJ2-5 in persistent disease.

Time point given: newly diagnosed GD, antithyroid drugs for less than 3 months. PBMC-derived RNA was used for the TCR library. Through Arm-PCR of CDR3 regions and iRepertoire HTBI primers, TCR beta libraries were built. One entry per CDR3 protein results from TCRdb running MiXCR on the multiplex PCR reads. This table has about 530,000 distinct CDR3 sequences, about 16% appearing once. These same data were also listed under a study on T cells in Graves' hyperthyroidism and ophthalmopathy. That work adds: Most expanded thyroid clonotypes above 0.001 recurred in blood.

The sequence was collected from a woman aged 35-60 years with Graves disease. The rearrangement joins TRBV18 to TRBJ2-2, with D possibly being TRBD2 (5 bases). The material sequenced was peripheral blood mononuclear cells (PBMCs), taken at new diagnosis, from a patient treated with antithyroid drugs. CDR3 protein: CASSPGRNTGELFF. The CDR3 nucleotides read TGTGCCTCATCCCCGGGGAGGAACACCGGGGAGCTGTTTTTT.